These 31 T cell receptor beta chains came from one sample sequenced in a study of cytomegalovirus exposure and HLA in healthy donors. Clones were sequenced by immunoSEQ multiplex PCR, and TCRdb holds only the in-frame ones, with some missing. The sample has some 79,000 clones; around 94% are singletons. What was sequenced was PBMCs. The receptors stem from a young woman in good health and CMV-seropositive.

The chain combines TRBV28 with TRBJ1-1; D ambiguous. Germline values: CDR1 MDHEN, CDR2 SYDVKM. The CDR3 totals 14 residues. Trimming cost V 3 bases and J 1 base, with 9 bases left between them. CDR3 coding DNA: TGTGCCAGCAGTTTGGCCTCGCCGAACACTGAAGCTTTCTTT. Its protein is CASSLASPNTEAFF.

The genes are TRBV2 and TRBJ1-2; D is perhaps TRBD1 (6 bases). The V gene lost 4 bases and the J gene lost 4 bases, with 7 bases spanning the gap. Germline CDR1 SNHLY, CDR2 FYNNEI. The CDR3 contains 12 residues. Here the CDR3 reads CASSVQGYGYTF. The CDR3 bases are TGTGCCAGCAGTGTACAGGGCTATGGCTACACCTTC.

The chain joins TRBV19 to TRBJ2-3; D is uncertain. Trimming removed 4 bases at V and 0 bases at J, with 8 bases between. The CDR3 contains 14 residues. Germline V gives CDR1 LNHDA, CDR2 SQIVND (reference sequence). This CDR3 reads CASSRSRSTDTQYF. In DNA form, the CDR3 reads TGTGCCAGTAGTAGGTCCAGGAGCACAGATACGCAGTATTTT.

The chain links TRBV6-1 to TRBJ2-3; perhaps TRBD2 as D (5 bases). With 2 bases removed from V and 2 bases from J, the gap between germline ends came to 14 bases. CDR1 and CDR2 from the germline V gene are MNHNS and SASEGT. The CDR3 is 16 residues long. The CDR3, as DNA: TGTGCCAGCAGTGAATCTAGCTACGCCCTCACAGATACGCAGTATTTT. Amino acids: CASSESSYALTDTQYF.

The gene calls are TRBV6-5 and TRBJ2-1; 10 bases match TRBD1. This CDR3 region has 15 residues. Germline V gene data show CDR1 as MNHEY and CDR2 as SVGAGI. Losses at the gene ends were 7 bases for V and 6 bases for J; bases not matched to a gene: 9. The CDR3 nucleotides are TGTGCCAGCAAGAGACGGGACAGGGGCCGCAATGAGCAGTTCTTC. Protein: CASKRRDRGRNEQFF.

This sequence joins TRBV7-2 and TRBJ2-3, with TRBD2 matching over 7 bases. V lost 0 bases and J lost 6; bases outside the gene matches: 6. CDR3 length: 15 amino acids. The germline gives CDR1 SGHTA, CDR2 FQGNSA. CDR3 sequence: CASSLAGGPGDTQYF. The CDR3, as DNA: TGTGCCAGCAGCTTAGCGGGAGGGCCGGGCGATACGCAGTATTTT.

This chain joins TRBV6-5 and TRBJ2-7; 8 bases match TRBD1. The V segment lost 6 bases and the J segment 6 bases; nucleotides outside the gene matches: 4. Germline loops: CDR1 MNHEY, CDR2 SVGAGI. CDR3 length: 12 amino acids. The CDR3 spells CASSRTGFEQYF. CDR3 coding DNA: TGTGCCAGCAGCCGGACAGGGTTCGAGCAGTACTTC.

The J gene is TRBJ1-1, the V gene TRBV4-1; 10 bases fit TRBD1. Unmatched junction bases numbered 7, after V lost 1 base and J lost 2 bases. This CDR3 contains 17 residues. Germline loops: CDR1 MGHRA, CDR2 YSYEKL. Here the CDR3 DNA reads TGCGCCAGCAGCCAAGTCGGACAGGGGGGGAAAAACACTGAAGCTTTCTTT. Translated: CASSQVGQGGKNTEAFF.

The rearrangement uses TRBV6-1 and TRBJ1-2, with TRBD1 identical over 7 bases. This CDR3 is built from 13 residues. Looked up from germline, CDR1 is MNHNS and CDR2 is SASEGT. The ends lost 6 bases at V and 4 bases at J; junction bases unmatched: 5. In DNA form, the CDR3 reads TGTGCCAGCAGCGGACAGGTACCCTATGGCTACACCTTC. It specifies CASSGQVPYGYTF.

The chain combines TRBV4-2 with TRBJ2-1; 15 nucleotides agree with TRBD2. This CDR3 has 16 residues. Looked up from germline, CDR1 is LGHNA and CDR2 is YNFKEQ. V dropped 4 bases and J dropped 3; count of bases not matched to a gene: 1. The CDR3 protein is CASSPGLAGGYNEQFF. As DNA, the CDR3 is TGTGCCAGCAGCCCGGGACTAGCGGGGGGCTACAATGAGCAGTTCTTC.

This chain uses TRBV27 with TRBJ2-1, with 7 nucleotides matching TRBD1. Per the germline V gene, CDR1 is MNHEY and CDR2 is SMNVEV (reference sequence). The CDR3 has 16 amino acids. The J segment lost 3 bases and the V segment lost 6 bases, leaving 11 bases of the junction unmatched. The DNA for the CDR3 is TGTGCCAGCAGACAGGGACAGCGGTGGATCTACAATGAGCAGTTCTTC. Encoded protein: CASRQGQRWIYNEQFF.

The chain carries TRBV9 and TRBJ1-2; unclear D gene. The germline CDR1 and CDR2 sequences are SGDLS and YYNGEE. This CDR3 is 16 amino acids long. The V and J ends lost 3 bases and 6 bases respectively, with 21 bases between them. CDR3 sequence reads: CASSASREPSQDGYTF. CDR3 nucleotides: TGTGCCAGCAGCGCGTCTCGGGAGCCCAGTCAGGATGGCTACACCTTC.

The rearrangement uses TRBV7-9 and TRBJ1-2, with 8 bases lining up with TRBD1. Trimming cost V 6 bases and J 5 bases; bases outside gene matches: 8. The CDR3 totals 14 residues. Germline CDR1 SEHNR, CDR2 FQNEAQ (reference sequence). The CDR3 loop reads CASSPGTGIYGYTF. CDR3 coding DNA: TGTGCCAGCAGTCCCGGGACAGGAATTTATGGCTACACCTTC.

This clone was counted a single time. This sequence joins TRBV5-1 and TRBJ2-7; 9 bases are shared with TRBD1. V was pared by 2 bases and J by 2 bases, with 11 bases of the junction left unmatched. Germline assignment: CDR1 SGHRS and CDR2 YFSETQ. The CDR3 is made up of 17 amino acids. The CDR3 is CASSFHGTGSRTYEQYF. The DNA of the CDR3 is TGCGCCAGCAGCTTTCATGGGACAGGGTCGAGGACCTACGAGCAGTACTTC. Filled out from reference TRBV5-1 and TRBJ2-7, the complete variable domain reads KAGVTQTPRYLIKTRGQQVTLSCSPISGHRSVSWYQQTPGQGLQFLFEYFSETQRNKGNFPGRFSGRQFSNSRSEMNVSTLELGDSALYLCASSFHGTGSRTYEQYFGPGTRLTVT.

CDR3 DNA sequence: TGTGCCTGGTGGGGGCTTTTCTCACAGGGGGCCTATGGCTACACCTTC. Protein: CAWWGLFSQGAYGYTF. The chain joins TRBV30 to TRBJ1-2, with 9 nucleotides matching TRBD1. The CDR3 loop spans 16 amino acids. Trimming took 5 bases from V and 4 from J; bases not matched to a gene: 14. CDR1 GTSNPN and CDR2 SVGIG come from the germline V gene (reference sequence).

The chain is built from TRBV21-1 and TRBJ2-6; the table names TRBD1, a call not compared with the DNA. TRBV21-1 is a documented pseudogene. The CDR3 spans 21 residues. This CDR3 reads CASSKLVGDRACFSGANVLTF. DNA of the CDR3: TGTGCCAGCAGCAAACTCGTGGGGGACAGGGCATGTTTCTCTGGGGCCAACGTCCTGACTTTC.

The V and J genes are TRBV7-3 and TRBJ2-2; 9 nucleotides line up with TRBD1. There are 15 residues in the CDR3. CDR1 is SGHTA and CDR2 is FQGTGA in the germline V gene. Trimming at V came to 5 bases and at J to 7 bases, leaving 8 bases not matched to a gene. CDR3 in amino acids: CASSAGQGGSGELFF. As DNA, the CDR3 is TGTGCCAGCAGCGCGGGACAGGGAGGGAGCGGGGAGCTGTTTTTT.

The chain carries TRBV15 and TRBJ2-1; D remains ambiguous. This CDR3 is built from 15 residues. CDR1 is LNHNV and CDR2 is YYDKDF in the germline V gene (reference sequence). The V and J ends lost 1 base and 5 bases respectively, with 12 bases between them. The CDR3 sequence is CATSRGVERDNEQFF. The CDR3 DNA follows: TGTGCCACCAGCAGAGGGGTTGAACGGGACAATGAGCAGTTCTTC.

This clone was detected once. The V gene is TRBV6-5, the J gene TRBJ2-7, with a possible D match to TRBD2 (5 bases). V lost 2 bases and J 5 bases, leaving 13 bases between the germline ends. CDR1 and CDR2 (germline): MNHEY, SVGAGI. The CDR3 consists of 14 residues. The chain's CDR3 is CASSYARVSHEQYF. The CDR3 region has the DNA TGTGCCAGCAGTTACGCGAGGGTATCCCACGAGCAGTACTTC.

The gene calls are TRBV7-2 and TRBJ1-4, with D tentatively TRBD1 (5 bases). Germline V gene data show CDR1 as SGHTA and CDR2 as FQGNSA. Trimming left V 5 bases short and J 0 bases short, with 7 bases between. The CDR3 runs to 14 residues. The chain's CDR3 is CASSQQATNEKLFF. CDR3 bases: TGTGCCAGCAGCCAACAGGCAACTAATGAAAAACTGTTTTTT.

V is TRBV30 and J is TRBJ2-6; 9 bases are shared with TRBD1. Germline V gene sequence: CDR1 GTSNPN, CDR2 SVGIG (reference sequence). The CDR3 loop spans 18 amino acids. V lost 0 bases and J lost 0; bases outside the gene matches: 6. CDR3 sequence: CAWSVLGQGSSGANVLTF. As DNA, the CDR3 is TGTGCCTGGAGTGTACTGGGACAGGGCTCCTCTGGGGCCAACGTCCTGACTTTC.

This rearrangement joins TRBV7-9 to TRBJ2-2, with D possibly being TRBD2 (5 bases). The CDR3 contains 13 residues. The V end was cut by 4 bases, the J end by 6 bases, with 9 bases between. Germline assignment: CDR1 SEHNR and CDR2 FQNEAQ (reference sequence). The DNA for the CDR3 is TGTGCCAGCAGCTCGATGCGGGCCGGGGAGCTGTTTTTT. Its translation is CASSSMRAGELFF.

V and J are TRBV5-1 and TRBJ1-4; TRBD1 matches 7 bases. Trimming removed 3 bases from V and 3 bases from J; junction bases left unmatched: 14. The germline V gene encodes CDR1 SGHRS and CDR2 YFSETQ. CDR3 length equals 18 residues. In DNA, the CDR3 is TGCGCCAGCAGCTCCAGACGACCCGGGACAGTACCTAATGAAAAACTGTTTTTT. Amino acid sequence: CASSSRRPGTVPNEKLFF.

The V and J genes are TRBV19 and TRBJ2-3, with 7 bases lining up with TRBD1. This CDR3 contains 16 residues. The trim removed 7 bases at V and 2 bases at J, leaving 12 bases unmatched. Germline V gene sequence: CDR1 LNHDA, CDR2 SQIVND (reference sequence). CDR3 sequence: CASTERGRGDTDTQYF. CDR3 nucleotide sequence: TGTGCCAGTACCGAGAGGGGGCGAGGGGACACAGATACGCAGTATTTT.

CDR3 protein: CASSLIAGANEQFF. The CDR3 DNA is TGCGCCAGCAGCCTAATAGCGGGAGCGAATGAGCAGTTCTTC. The genes are TRBV5-1 and TRBJ2-1, with 9 nucleotides matching TRBD2. The junction had 6 bases not matched to a gene; V was cut back by 4 bases and J by 7 bases. The CDR3 consists of 14 residues. The germline CDR1 and CDR2 sequences are SGHRS and YFSETQ.

The chain combines TRBV5-1 with TRBJ2-3; D unresolved. The CDR3 runs to 12 residues. Looked up from germline, CDR1 is SGHRS and CDR2 is YFSETQ. V lost 5 bases to trimming and J lost 3 bases, with 7 bases between them. DNA for the CDR3: TGCGCCAGCAGTTTGTATACAGATACGCAGTATTTT. Translating gives CASSLYTDTQYF.

This clone was seen only once. The rearrangement joins TRBV7-9 to TRBJ1-2; 7 bases map to TRBD1. Germline V gene lookup returns CDR1 SEHNR and CDR2 FQNEAQ (reference sequence). V shed 5 bases, J shed 5 bases, and the junction held 11 bases outside the gene matches. This CDR3 contains 15 residues. CDR3 nucleotide sequence: TGTGCCAGCAGCGATATAGCCGGGACAGTTTATGGCTACACCTTC. It yields the protein CASSDIAGTVYGYTF.

The chain recombines TRBV7-2 with TRBJ2-1; TRBD2 is a possible D gene (5 bases). The V gene lost 2 bases and the J gene lost 7 bases, with 15 bases spanning the gap. The CDR3 runs 15 residues. CDR1 is SGHTA, CDR2 FQGNSA, per germline. The DNA for the CDR3 is TGTGCCAGCAGCTTAACTCGGGGTGGCCGGAATGAGCAGTTCTTC. This codes for CASSLTRGGRNEQFF.

This chain joins TRBV7-8 and TRBJ1-2; D perhaps matches TRBD1 (5 bases). This CDR3 is 14 amino acids long. V was shortened by 1 base and J by 7 bases, with 13 bases between the two germline ends. Germline V gene data show CDR1 as SGHVS and CDR2 as FQNEAQ. The CDR3 is CASSLDRGTTGYTF. CDR3 coding DNA: TGTGCCAGCAGCTTAGATAGGGGTACAACTGGCTACACCTTC.

As concerns this clone: This specimen includes other DNA sequences encoding the same CDR3. The chain's CDR3 is CASSIRGMNTEAFF. CDR3 coding DNA: TGTGCCAGTAGTATCCGGGGGATGAACACTGAAGCTTTCTTT. The chain couples TRBV19 to TRBJ1-1; D possibly corresponds to TRBD1 (5 bases). Looked up from germline, CDR1 is LNHDA and CDR2 is SQIVND (reference sequence). This CDR3 has 14 residues. Trimming removed 3 bases from V and 0 bases from J, with 8 bases in between.

The V call is TRBV19, the J call TRBJ2-1; TRBD2 is a possible D gene (6 bases). The germline V and J ends were trimmed by 5 bases and 8 bases, with 16 bases remaining between them. There are 14 residues in the CDR3. Germline CDR1 and CDR2: LNHDA and SQIVND (reference sequence). The CDR3 is CASSFRLADDEQFF. CDR3 bases: TGTGCCAGTAGTTTCCGATTAGCGGACGATGAGCAGTTCTTC.